This TCR beta chain was identified during a study of T-cell reconstitution after alpha-beta-depleted transplantation in children. Molecular barcoding with unique molecular identifiers was used for the TCRbeta library. TCRdb ran MiXCR on the PCR reads and lists one entry per CDR3 protein. Here the sample spans 450,000 to 700,000 distinct CDR3 sequences, 25% to 30% being singletons. CDR3 size: 14 residues. Between the trimmed V and J ends, which lost 4 bases and 4 bases, there was a span of 13 bases. The germline CDR1 and CDR2 sequences are SEHNR and FQNEAQ (reference sequence). The origin of this receptor is a boy younger than two with Wiskott-Aldrich syndrome, due to receive a stem cell transplant. The chain links TRBV7-9 to TRBJ2-5; maybe TRBD1 (5 bases). Sequenced here: PBMCs, sampled before TCRalphabeta/CD19-depleted stem cell transplant. DNA of the CDR3: TGTGCCAGCAGCTCGTATGCAGGGCTAGAGACCCAGTACTTC. This gives the protein CASSSYAGLETQYF. The entire variable domain, with the rest obtained from reference TRBV7-9 and TRBJ2-5, is as follows: DTGVSQNPRHKITKRGQNVTFRCDPISEHNRLYWYRQTLGQGPEFLTYFQNEAQLEKSRLLSDRFSAERPKGSFSTLEIQRTEQGDSAMYLCASSSYAGLETQYFGPGTRLLVL.